These T cell receptor beta chains were read from a single sample in a study of blood T cell repertoires in COVID-19. Clones were sequenced by immunoSEQ multiplex PCR, and TCRdb holds only the in-frame ones, with some missing. The sample includes roughly 99,000 clones, 79% of them seen just once. The sequenced material came from peripheral blood. Every receptor here comes from a woman older than 75 with active or convalescent COVID-19. Both conserved end residues are part of each CDR3.

CDR3aa: CASSVTGFSTNEKLFF
j_gene: TRBJ1-4
v_gene: TRBV5-8

CDR3aa: CASGHRGGSREQYF
j_gene: TRBJ2-7
v_gene: TRBV6-5

CDR3aa: CASSSSGQIFEQYF
j_gene: TRBJ2-7
v_gene: TRBV6-5

CDR3aa: CASSVRLAGYNEQFF
j_gene: TRBJ2-1
v_gene: TRBV2

CDR3aa: CASSITGQGIQETQYF
j_gene: TRBJ2-5
v_gene: TRBV19

CDR3aa: CASSATLRVATEAFF
j_gene: TRBJ1-1
v_gene: TRBV7-8

CDR3aa: CASTSNSYSYEQYF
j_gene: TRBJ2-7
v_gene: TRBV7-9

CDR3aa: CSASQKTGDSPLHF
j_gene: TRBJ1-6
v_gene: TRBV20-1

CDR3aa: CASSGLAGGTDTQYF
j_gene: TRBJ2-3
v_gene: TRBV9

CDR3aa: CASSDRLADEKLFF
j_gene: TRBJ1-4
v_gene: TRBV2

CDR3aa: CASNGGGGSYNEQFF
j_gene: TRBJ2-1
v_gene: TRBV28

CDR3aa: CASSLERNEQFF
j_gene: TRBJ2-1
v_gene: TRBV7-2

CDR3aa: CASSLGGLANEQFF
j_gene: TRBJ2-1
v_gene: TRBV7-2

CDR3aa: CASSISRNTGELFF
j_gene: TRBJ2-2
v_gene: TRBV19

CDR3aa: CASNPSGSGETQYF
j_gene: TRBJ2-5
v_gene: TRBV6-5

CDR3aa: CASSRLQETQYF
j_gene: TRBJ2-5
v_gene: TRBV18

CDR3aa: CASSLSTASSYEQYF
j_gene: TRBJ2-7
v_gene: TRBV27

CDR3aa: CASSGGRQGLYNSPLHF
j_gene: TRBJ1-6
v_gene: TRBV9

CDR3aa: CASHRDTQYF
j_gene: TRBJ2-3
v_gene: TRBV27

CDR3aa: CSVVETGIGTQYF
j_gene: TRBJ2-3
v_gene: TRBV29-1

CDR3aa: CASSLRGDRAYEQYF
j_gene: TRBJ2-7
v_gene: TRBV7-2

CDR3aa: CASSPPYPSGKAGEQYF
j_gene: TRBJ2-7
v_gene: TRBV18

CDR3aa: CASRGTSGTWSSYNEQFF
j_gene: TRBJ2-1
v_gene: TRBV28

CDR3aa: CASSYRYEQYF
j_gene: TRBJ2-7
v_gene: TRBV5-5

CDR3aa: CATSRAGLAAWEQYF
j_gene: TRBJ2-7
v_gene: TRBV15

CDR3aa: CASRPGTGENSPLHF
j_gene: TRBJ1-6
v_gene: TRBV2

CDR3aa: CATLSSPLVKEQFF
j_gene: TRBJ2-1
v_gene: TRBV2

CDR3aa: CASSFQGNYGYTF
j_gene: TRBJ1-2
v_gene: TRBV7-9

CDR3aa: CASSFLYSPTDTQYF
j_gene: TRBJ2-3
v_gene: TRBV28

CDR3aa: CASSPTAYEQYF
j_gene: TRBJ2-7
v_gene: TRBV12-3/TRBV12-4

CDR3aa: CASRLLAGANNEQFF
j_gene: TRBJ2-1
v_gene: TRBV2

CDR3aa: CASRGGDRINYGYTF
j_gene: TRBJ1-2
v_gene: TRBV6-5

CDR3aa: CASSYATSGGTDTQYF
j_gene: TRBJ2-3
v_gene: TRBV6-5

CDR3aa: CASSFGQGSYNEQFF
j_gene: TRBJ2-1
v_gene: TRBV7-8

CDR3aa: CASSGIARRGELFF
j_gene: TRBJ2-2
v_gene: TRBV4-1

CDR3aa: CASSRQQNTEAFF
j_gene: TRBJ1-1
v_gene: TRBV28

CDR3aa: CATSKTPGEKEKLFF
j_gene: TRBJ1-4
v_gene: TRBV15

CDR3aa: CASRAGGSNQPQHF
j_gene: TRBJ1-5
v_gene: TRBV2

CDR3aa: CASSTGRATYEQYF
j_gene: TRBJ2-7
v_gene: TRBV19

CDR3aa: CASSLGGVVYEQYF
j_gene: TRBJ2-7
v_gene: TRBV13

CDR3aa: CASSFYRGTPNYGYTF
j_gene: TRBJ1-2
v_gene: TRBV28

CDR3aa: CASSSIAGGSYEQYF
j_gene: TRBJ2-7
v_gene: TRBV5-1

CDR3aa: CASSPGQGLAGYTF
j_gene: TRBJ1-2
v_gene: TRBV19

CDR3aa: CASVLRVGPQHF
j_gene: TRBJ1-5
v_gene: TRBV19

CDR3aa: CASSATGPETQYF
j_gene: TRBJ2-5
v_gene: TRBV9

CDR3aa: CASSLLGGQETQYF
j_gene: TRBJ2-5
v_gene: TRBV5-4

CDR3aa: CASSLGGHLNEQFF
j_gene: TRBJ2-1
v_gene: TRBV5-4

CDR3aa: CASRLTGGKSPLHF
j_gene: TRBJ1-6
v_gene: TRBV27